Presented here are 11 T cell receptor beta chains from one specimen sequenced in a study of cytomegalovirus exposure and HLA in healthy donors. Vbeta (60) and Jbeta (13) primers were used in the PCR. The assay was immunoSEQ multiplex PCR, and TCRdb's table has in-frame clones only and misses some. Of about 190,000 clones in the sample, around 79% were seen once. Material for sequencing was PBMCs. Source of these receptors: a woman aged 18-30 years in good health and CMV-seronegative.

The rearrangement joins TRBV19 to TRBJ1-2; the D gene is possibly TRBD1 (6 bases). Trimming left V 6 bases short and J 4 bases short, with 9 bases between. From germline, CDR1 is LNHDA and CDR2 SQIVND (reference sequence). The CDR3 contains 12 residues. CDR3 DNA: TGTGCCAGTAGGGGGGCATCCTATGGCTACACCTTC. It codes for CASRGASYGYTF.

The chain carries TRBV4-1 and TRBJ2-5, with D possibly matching TRBD1 (7 bases). The CDR3 sequence is 14 residues long. Germline CDR1 reads MGHRA; CDR2 reads YSYEKL. V was trimmed by 4 bases and J by 4 bases, leaving 13 bases between them. For the CDR3, the DNA is TGCGCCAGCAGCCTCGCCCAGGGGGGAGAGACCCAGTACTTC. Its translation: CASSLAQGGETQYF.

The J gene is TRBJ2-1, the V gene TRBV5-5; TRBD2 matches 9 bases. J gave up 0 bases and V 3 bases, and 4 bases lay outside the gene matches. This CDR3 is 16 amino acids long. CDR1 and CDR2 (germline): SGHKS, YYEKEE (reference sequence). The CDR3 sequence is CASSWVTSGSYNEQFF. DNA of the CDR3: TGTGCCAGCAGCTGGGTGACTAGCGGCTCCTACAATGAGCAGTTCTTC.

The chain couples TRBV5-1 to TRBJ2-5, with 7 nucleotides matching TRBD1. This CDR3 is built from 13 residues. The junction had 13 bases not matched to a gene; V was cut back by 4 bases and J by 13 bases. The V gene's germline CDR1 is SGHRS and CDR2 YFSETQ. The CDR3 DNA is TGCGCCAGCAGCCCCCAACTTGACAGGGTGGCGTACTTC. The encoded protein is CASSPQLDRVAYF.

In this sample, this clone turned up once. V usage is TRBV7-3 and J usage is TRBJ2-6; TRBD1 matches 10 bases. CDR3 length equals 18 residues. V was clipped by 5 bases and J by 4 bases; unmatched bases: 11. Germline assignment: CDR1 SGHTA and CDR2 FQGTGA. CDR3 protein: CASSPRGQGFTGANVLTF. CDR3 DNA sequence: TGTGCCAGCAGCCCCAGGGGACAGGGGTTCACCGGGGCCAACGTCCTGACTTTC.

The rearrangement joins TRBV6-4 to TRBJ2-3, with 8 bases fitting TRBD1. CDR1 MRHNA and CDR2 SNTAGT come from the germline V gene. J lost 5 bases, V lost 3 bases, and 13 bases had no gene match. The CDR3 covers 17 residues. The CDR3 sequence is CASSESVVGRGQDTQYF. The CDR3 nucleotides read TGTGCCAGCAGTGAATCGGTGGTGGGCAGGGGGCAAGATACGCAGTATTTT.

This clone was observed a few times. CDR3 amino acids: CASSLSQGAFNEQFF. CDR3 bases: TGTGCCAGCAGCTTGTCACAGGGGGCGTTCAATGAGCAGTTCTTC. The rearrangement links TRBV7-3 to TRBJ2-1, with TRBD1 identical over 9 bases. Germline V gene lookup returns CDR1 SGHTA and CDR2 FQGTGA. V trimming: 3 bases; J trimming: 6 bases; junction bases outside the gene matches: 6. The CDR3 spans 15 residues. The full variable domain, with the rest looked up from reference TRBV7-3 and TRBJ2-1, is GAGVSQTPSNKVTEKGKYVELRCDPISGHTALYWYRQSLGQGPEFLIYFQGTGAADDSGLPNDRFFAVRPEGSVSTLKIQRTERGDSAVYLCASSLSQGAFNEQFFGPGTRLTVL.

The rearrangement joins TRBV28 to TRBJ2-1, with TRBD2 identical over 7 bases. Germline V gives CDR1 MDHEN, CDR2 SYDVKM. V gave up 3 bases and J gave up 2 bases; unmatched junction bases: 13. The CDR3 runs to 18 residues. The CDR3 here is CASSFLHVGLAAYNEQFF. In DNA form, the CDR3 reads TGTGCCAGCAGTTTTCTCCATGTGGGTCTAGCGGCCTACAATGAGCAGTTCTTC.

The CDR3: CASSNRGGETEAFF. DNA for the CDR3: TGTGCCAGCAGTAACAGGGGGGGGGAGACTGAAGCTTTCTTT. V usage is TRBV6-5 and J usage is TRBJ1-1; TRBD1 aligns across 8 bases. Germline loops: CDR1 MNHEY, CDR2 SVGAGI. This CDR3 contains 14 residues. V was clipped by 5 bases and J by 5 bases; unmatched bases: 7.

The V and J genes are TRBV6-4 and TRBJ2-3, with TRBD1 identical over 8 bases. J lost 7 bases, V lost 3 bases, and 21 bases had no gene match. CDR3 length: 19 amino acids. Germline V gives CDR1 MRHNA, CDR2 SNTAGT. For the CDR3, the DNA is TGTGCCAGCAGTGAAAATGCCCGCCTGGGGTCAGGGGGCGGAAATACGCAGTATTTT. Amino acid sequence: CASSENARLGSGGGNTQYF.

The chain uses TRBV6-5 and TRBJ1-2; tentatively, D is TRBD1 (5 bases). CDR1 and CDR2 (germline): MNHEY, SVGAGI. The CDR3 is made up of 15 amino acids. V shed 2 bases and J shed 1 base, with 11 bases lying between them. CDR3 DNA: TGTGCCAGCAGTTACAGGGTGCAGGGTAACTATGGCTACACCTTC. It yields the protein CASSYRVQGNYGYTF.